This entry concerns a single TCR beta chain. As yet, its antigen is unknown. The sample is drawn from a study of T cell clusters in autoimmune cytopenias. TRB rearrangements were amplified by touch-down multiplex PCR with mixed TRB-A/B primers. TCRdb re-called the multiplex PCR reads and gives one entry per CDR3 protein, without DNA. Its listing shows about 14,000 distinct CDR3 sequences. Germline values: CDR1 SGHDN, CDR2 FVKESK. The CDR3 length is 13 residues. Study-wide results and caveats: Primary autoimmune cytopenia patients seemingly lacked the physiological T cell clusters found in healthy donors.

Each sample's input was about 270 ng genomic DNA, 30,000 to 45,000 genome equivalents. These data were also reused for a study on T cell repertoires in aging, cancer and after chemotherapy.

J is TRBJ2-5 and V is TRBV14. Sequencing input: peripheral blood. The clonotype originates from a human donor in good health. The CDR3 here is CASSQITVGTQYF.